The source of this T cell receptor (beta chain) is a study of T cell responses to AZD1222 COVID-19 vaccine. Study-wide findings and caveats: Repertoires were obtained solely post-peak T cell response. Spike-specific TCR breadth and depth were elevated following two AZD1222 doses.

Measured with immunoSEQ multiplex PCR; TCRdb has only the in-frame clones, and not every one. The table has 130,000 to 150,000 clones, roughly 92% seen once. The length of the CDR3 is 16 residues. The germline V gene encodes CDR1 GTSNPN and CDR2 SVGIG (reference sequence). V dropped 0 bases and J dropped 1 base, with 13 bases sitting between them. In regard to this clone: Its specificity is not known.

This chain connects TRBV30 to TRBJ1-3; unclear D gene. Sequenced material: peripheral blood, taken on day 0 of AZD1222 vaccination. This receptor was taken from an adult in good health. The CDR3 sequence is CAWSVPISASGNTIYF. The CDR3 DNA is TGTGCCTGGAGTGTACCGATCTCGGCTTCTGGAAACACCATATATTTT.